These T cell receptor beta chains were read from a single sample in a study of blood T cell repertoires in COVID-19. Sequenced by immunoSEQ multiplex PCR; TCRdb stores in-frame clones only, minus some. The top ten clones hold approximately 10% of a sample with about 52,000 clones, around 92% of them seen once. The sequenced sample was peripheral blood. The source of these receptors is an older man with active or convalescent COVID-19. The CDR3 runs from the conserved cysteine through the conserved F or W. The D gene is left open where the match is weak. Expanded clones are given a class, and other clones once, few, many or no size at all.

v_gene,d_gene,abundance,j_gene,CDR3nt,CDR3aa
TRBV29-1,NA,NA,TRBJ1-2,TGCAGCGTTGAAAGTCCCCCTCGATTACAGGGACCCTTATACACCTTC,CSVESPPRLQGPLYTF
TRBV7-6,NA,once,TRBJ2-2,TGTGCCAGCAGCTTAGCAGTGGGCAGGGGCACCGGGGAGCTGTTTTTT,CASSLAVGRGTGELFF
TRBV5-1,TRBD2,NA,TRBJ2-2,TGCGCCAGCAGCCCGAGGACTAGCGGGAGGGGGTCCGGCGGGGAGCTGTTTTTT,CASSPRTSGRGSGGELFF
TRBV3-1/TRBV3-2,NA,NA,TRBJ1-1,TGTGCCAGCAGCCCCATCCACGGGGGCACTGAAGCTTTCTTT,CASSPIHGGTEAFF
TRBV6-4,NA,NA,TRBJ2-7,TGTGCCAGCACCCACAGACCCTACGAGCAGTACTTC,CASTHRPYEQYF
TRBV9,NA,NA,TRBJ2-1,TGTGCCAGCAGCGTCGGAGCGGGCCTTTACAATGAGCAGTTCTTC,CASSVGAGLYNEQFF
TRBV3-1/TRBV3-2,NA,NA,TRBJ2-5,TGTGCCAGCAGCCAACCTCCTAAGGAGGAGACCCAGTACTTC,CASSQPPKEETQYF
TRBV7-9,NA,NA,TRBJ1-2,TGTGCCAGCAGCCCACAGGATGGCTACACCTTC,CASSPQDGYTF
TRBV19,NA,NA,TRBJ2-2,TGTGCCAGTAGTATACCCTTTAACACCGGGGAGCTGTTTTTT,CASSIPFNTGELFF
TRBV27,NA,NA,TRBJ2-2,TGTGCCAGCAGTCCTGAGCAGGGCGCGACGGGGGAGCTGTTTTTT,CASSPEQGATGELFF